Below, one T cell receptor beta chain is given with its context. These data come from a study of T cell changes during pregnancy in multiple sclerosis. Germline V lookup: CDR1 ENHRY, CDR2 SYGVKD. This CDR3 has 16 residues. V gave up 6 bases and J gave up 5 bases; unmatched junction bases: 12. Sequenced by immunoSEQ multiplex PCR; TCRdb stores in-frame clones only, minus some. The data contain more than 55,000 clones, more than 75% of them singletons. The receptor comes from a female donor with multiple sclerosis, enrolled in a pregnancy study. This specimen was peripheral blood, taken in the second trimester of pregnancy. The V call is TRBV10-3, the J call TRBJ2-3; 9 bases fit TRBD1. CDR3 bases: TGTGCCATCAGGAAGGGACAGGGTAATGTCGGAGATACGCAGTATTTT. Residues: CAIRKGQGNVGDTQYF.